A selection of T cell receptor beta chains follows, all from one sample in a study of cytomegalovirus exposure and HLA in healthy donors. Sequenced by immunoSEQ multiplex PCR; TCRdb stores in-frame clones only, minus some. Its listing shows roughly 77,000 clones. The sample taken for sequencing was PBMCs. The origin of the receptors is a female donor in good health and CMV-seropositive. Both conserved end residues are part of each CDR3. Each record gives: D gene, V gene, J gene, CDR3 protein. D genes are given only for firm matches.

D: .
V: TRBV12-5
J: TRBJ2-7
CDR3: CASGLDSSYEQYF

D: TRBD1
V: TRBV5-4
J: TRBJ1-1
CDR3: CASSLPGQGRNTEAFF

D: TRBD1
V: TRBV5-5
J: TRBJ1-5
CDR3: CASRPGTGNQPQHF

D: TRBD2
V: TRBV7-9
J: TRBJ2-7
CDR3: CAPTSGRTNEQYF

D: .
V: TRBV4-1
J: TRBJ2-3
CDR3: CASSQPGYGRASTDTQYF

D: .
V: TRBV4-1
J: TRBJ2-4
CDR3: CASSQVVVLAKNIQYF

D: TRBD1
V: TRBV7-2
J: TRBJ1-1
CDR3: CASRRFDRVNEAFF

D: .
V: TRBV29-1
J: TRBJ1-1
CDR3: CSVDRGQNTEAFF

D: .
V: TRBV6-1
J: TRBJ2-1
CDR3: CASSEAVRDEQFF

D: TRBD1
V: TRBV5-1
J: TRBJ1-2
CDR3: CASSLGDRNYGYTF

D: .
V: TRBV10-1
J: TRBJ1-5
CDR3: CASSADRTDQPQHF

D: .
V: TRBV2
J: TRBJ2-3
CDR3: CASTGWGEVTDTQYF

D: TRBD1
V: TRBV4-1
J: TRBJ2-7
CDR3: CASSVATGASYEQYF

D: .
V: TRBV7-6
J: TRBJ1-1
CDR3: CASSSDRNTEAFF

D: TRBD2
V: TRBV5-1
J: TRBJ2-3
CDR3: CASRLAGAGTDTQYF

D: .
V: TRBV9
J: TRBJ2-2
CDR3: CASSLQGNTGELFF

D: TRBD2
V: TRBV9
J: TRBJ2-1
CDR3: CASSPVRGGRYNEQFF

D: .
V: TRBV9
J: TRBJ2-4
CDR3: CASSVGRGEVEKNIQYF

D: .
V: TRBV18
J: TRBJ1-6
CDR3: CASSPLPTRENSPLHF

D: TRBD1
V: TRBV5-1
J: TRBJ2-4
CDR3: CASSGTGGNINIQYF

D: TRBD2
V: TRBV6-5
J: TRBJ2-3
CDR3: CASSLAGVRVDTQYF

D: TRBD1
V: TRBV7-9
J: TRBJ2-2
CDR3: CASSLVGGSHTGELFF

D: TRBD1
V: TRBV7-6
J: TRBJ1-3
CDR3: CASSLGQGPGNTIYF

D: TRBD2
V: TRBV11-2
J: TRBJ2-3
CDR3: CASSLGTSGRDTQYF

D: .
V: TRBV6-1
J: TRBJ1-5
CDR3: CASNTEEANQPQHF

D: TRBD1
V: TRBV7-2
J: TRBJ1-2
CDR3: CASSLRQGDGYTF

D: TRBD1
V: TRBV6-5
J: TRBJ1-4
CDR3: CASAETGGGEKLFF

D: .
V: TRBV10-3
J: TRBJ2-3
CDR3: CAISAHHGGSTDTQYF

D: TRBD1
V: TRBV5-1
J: TRBJ2-5
CDR3: CASREGQGVFKETQYF

D: TRBD2
V: TRBV18
J: TRBJ2-5
CDR3: CASSQSVTSAQETQYF

D: TRBD1
V: TRBV2
J: TRBJ2-3
CDR3: CASSLGTGGTDTQYF

D: .
V: TRBV19
J: TRBJ2-7
CDR3: CASQQGTYEQYF

D: TRBD2
V: TRBV28
J: TRBJ2-1
CDR3: CASSPRTSGSKFF

D: TRBD2
V: TRBV5-1
J: TRBJ2-5
CDR3: CASSFGTSGGRETQYF

D: TRBD1
V: TRBV20-1
J: TRBJ2-4
CDR3: CSARQGDIQYF

D: .
V: TRBV29-1
J: TRBJ2-1
CDR3: CSVRDPNDNEQFF

D: .
V: TRBV6-1
J: TRBJ1-3
CDR3: CASSLRTVSGNTIYF

D: TRBD1
V: TRBV2
J: TRBJ1-1
CDR3: CASRSGQGYTEAFF

D: TRBD2
V: TRBV29-1
J: TRBJ2-1
CDR3: CSVEGGLAIYNEQFF

D: .
V: TRBV9
J: TRBJ2-3
CDR3: CASSVVGTDTQYF

D: .
V: TRBV6-1
J: TRBJ2-1
CDR3: CASSERGNEQFF

D: TRBD1
V: TRBV19
J: TRBJ2-2
CDR3: CASSSDRGERELFF

D: TRBD2
V: TRBV7-2
J: TRBJ2-5
CDR3: CASSLGPTSGGKTQYF

D: .
V: TRBV7-2
J: TRBJ2-7
CDR3: CASSLVPGFNPTSTYF

D: .
V: TRBV4-1
J: TRBJ2-2
CDR3: CASSQVSGLGGELFF

D: .
V: TRBV10-1
J: TRBJ1-1
CDR3: CASSEPGITEAFF